The 15 T cell receptor beta chains given below trace back to one sample, sequenced in a study of blood T cell repertoires in COVID-19. Libraries were prepared by immunoSEQ multiplex PCR; TCRdb keeps only in-frame clonotypes and omits some of them. The data show approximately 160,000 clones, roughly 80% seen once. Sequencing was performed on PBMCs or T cells enriched from blood (not recorded which). The receptors come from a woman aged 45-59 years who had recovered from COVID-19.

The chain joins TRBV7-9 to TRBJ1-1; no firm D call. The ends were cut back, 3 bases at V and 4 bases at J, with 12 bases in the middle. The CDR3 has 14 amino acids. Per germline, CDR1 SEHNR and CDR2 FQNEAQ (reference sequence). CDR3 amino acids: CASSLAVEGTEAFF. In nucleotides, the CDR3 is TGTGCCAGCAGCTTGGCGGTGGAAGGCACTGAAGCTTTCTTT.

The rearrangement uses TRBV11-2 and TRBJ1-5; no firm D call. The CDR3 contains 16 residues. V was trimmed by 5 bases and J by 3 bases, leaving 17 bases between them. The germline V gene encodes CDR1 SGHAT and CDR2 FQNNGV. CDR3 protein: CASSALTAGNNQPQHF. In DNA, the CDR3 is TGTGCCAGCAGCGCCCTGACGGCGGGAAACAATCAGCCCCAGCATTTT.

This clone has at least ten counts. Other DNA sequences in this sample translate to the same CDR3. The V and J genes are TRBV28 and TRBJ1-6; D is possibly TRBD1 (5 bases). CDR1 MDHEN and CDR2 SYDVKM come from the germline V gene. Trimming stripped 3 bases from V and 9 bases from J, with 6 bases between. The CDR3 has 12 residues. CDR3 sequence (DNA): TGTGCCAGCAGTTTGGGGGGTTCACCCCTCCACTTT. Translation: CASSLGGSPLHF.

This clone was counted only a few times. The chain has TRBV12-5 and TRBJ1-1; D remains unclear. CDR3 length equals 12 residues. Trimming removed 0 bases at V and 7 bases at J, with 6 bases between. Germline CDR1 is LGHNT and CDR2 is FRNRAP. Written as DNA, the CDR3 is TGTGCTAGTGGTTTGGTAGGGAGTGAAGCTTTCTTT. Its translation is CASGLVGSEAFF.

The chain employs TRBV7-9 and TRBJ2-7; D not resolved. Germline V gene lookup returns CDR1 SEHNR and CDR2 FQNEAQ (reference sequence). V dropped 5 bases and J dropped 2 bases, with 10 bases sitting between them. The CDR3 covers 13 residues. CDR3 bases: TGTGCCAGCAGCGCCAGCGAGACCTACGAGCAGTACGTC. This codes for CASSASETYEQYV.

This clone was seen a few times. The rearrangement links TRBV18 to TRBJ1-5; a possible D gene is TRBD1 (6 bases). The germline V gene encodes CDR1 KGHSH and CDR2 LQKENI. Trimming left V 2 bases short and J 4 bases short, with 15 bases between. The CDR3 contains 16 residues. The CDR3: CASSPFDPQGNQPQHF. The CDR3 DNA reads as TGTGCCAGCTCACCATTTGATCCGCAGGGGAATCAGCCCCAGCATTTT.

V gene TRBV5-8 combines with J gene TRBJ1-5; perhaps TRBD1 as D (5 bases). This CDR3 spans 13 amino acids. V lost 1 base to trimming and J lost 4 bases, with 6 bases between them. CDR1 is SGHTS and CDR2 is YDEGEE in the germline V gene. CDR3 sequence: CASSLNRNQPQHF. For the CDR3, the DNA is TGTGCCAGCAGCTTGAACAGGAATCAGCCCCAGCATTTT.

This clone was counted only a few times. The rearrangement links TRBV7-9 to TRBJ1-1, with 10 bases matching TRBD1. Losses at the gene ends were 5 bases for V and 3 bases for J; bases not matched to a gene: 6. CDR1 is SEHNR and CDR2 is FQNEAQ in the germline V gene (reference sequence). This CDR3 comprises 15 residues. Written as DNA, the CDR3 is TGTGCCAGCAGCCCCGAGGGACAGGGGTACACTGAAGCTTTCTTT. It is translated as CASSPEGQGYTEAFF.

This rearrangement joins TRBV21-1 to TRBJ1-3. TRBV21-1 is deemed a pseudogene. There are 14 residues in the CDR3. CDR3 bases: TGTGCCAGCAGCAACGAGGAGATTGGAAACACCATATATTTT. Amino acids: CASSNEEIGNTIYF.

The V and J genes are TRBV21-1 and TRBJ2-7; the table calls TRBD1, which could not be checked here. TRBV21-1 is tagged as a pseudogene. The CDR3 consists of 15 residues. The CDR3 coding sequence is TGTGCCAGCAGCAACCGAATGGACAGACTCTACGAGCAGTACGTC. Translating it yields CASSNRMDRLYEQYV.

The chain uses TRBV7-9 and TRBJ2-3; D call uncertain. Trimming shortened V by 5 bases and J by 4 bases, and 13 bases separated the two germline ends. The CDR3 is 14 amino acids. CDR1 and CDR2 (germline): SEHNR, FQNEAQ (reference sequence). CDR3 nucleotide sequence: TGTGCCAGCAGCCAAACACCCTTCCCAGATACGCAGTATTTT. Its protein is CASSQTPFPDTQYF.

V and J are TRBV15 and TRBJ1-5, with D unresolved. In germline, CDR1 is LNHNV, CDR2 YYDKDF (reference sequence). Trimming took off 5 bases at V and 3 bases at J, with 8 bases between the two ends. There are 13 residues in the CDR3. The DNA of the CDR3 is TGTGCCACCAGCTACCGGGACAATCAGCCCCAGCATTTT. Protein sequence: CATSYRDNQPQHF.

The chain couples TRBV25-1 to TRBJ1-1, with D possibly TRBD1 on 6 matching bases. Germline CDR1 reads MGHDK; CDR2 reads SYGVNS. With 1 base removed from V and 0 bases from J, the gap between germline ends came to 12 bases. The CDR3 sequence is 16 residues long. CDR3 amino acids: CASSELRGNMNTEAFF. In DNA, the CDR3 is TGTGCCAGCAGTGAATTAAGGGGGAATATGAACACTGAAGCTTTCTTT. Full variable domain (outside the CDR3, taken from reference TRBV25-1 and TRBJ1-1): EADIYQTPRYLVIGTGKKITLECSQTMGHDKMYWYQQDPGMELHLIHYSYGVNSTEKGDLSSESTVSRIRTEHFPLTLESARPSHTSQYLCASSELRGNMNTEAFFGQGTRLTVV.

This sequence joins TRBV6-2 or TRBV6-3 and TRBJ1-5, with D possibly matching TRBD1 (5 bases). This CDR3 comprises 12 residues. From germline, CDR1 is MNHEY and CDR2 SVGEGT. V was pared by 5 bases and J by 7 bases, with 9 bases between. The CDR3 region has the DNA TGTGCCAGCAGTGTTCAGGGACAGCCCCAGCATTTT. Its protein product is CASSVQGQPQHF.

This clone was seen just once. The V gene is TRBV25-1, the J gene TRBJ2-2; 9 bases align to TRBD1. The germline gives CDR1 MGHDK, CDR2 SYGVNS. This CDR3 has 17 amino acids. J gave up 3 bases and V 10 bases, and 15 bases lay outside the gene matches. In DNA form, the CDR3 reads TGTGCCACCTGCCCGGGACAGGGAAGGTTTTACACCGGGGAGCTGTTTTTT. This codes for CATCPGQGRFYTGELFF. The complete variable domain, with remaining parts taken from reference TRBV25-1 and TRBJ2-2, reads EADIYQTPRYLVIGTGKKITLECSQTMGHDKMYWYQQDPGMELHLIHYSYGVNSTEKGDLSSESTVSRIRTEHFPLTLESARPSHTSQYLCATCPGQGRFYTGELFFGEGSRLTVL.